A selection of T cell receptor beta chains follows, all from one sample in a study of T cell responses to AZD1222 COVID-19 vaccine. Using immunoSEQ multiplex PCR, the repertoire was profiled, and TCRdb retains in-frame clones only, with some absent. Counted here are tens of thousands of clones, roughly 88% occurring once; the ten biggest clones make up 9.5% to 13%. The sample was peripheral blood, taken 28 days after the second AZD1222 dose. Receptor source: an adult who received the AZD1222 COVID-19 vaccine. CDR3s include the opening cysteine and the closing phenylalanine or tryptophan. Each record gives: J gene, V gene, D gene, CDR3 protein, CDR3 DNA. A D gene is named only where the DNA matches it firmly.

>TRBJ2-1|TRBV5-4|-
CASSLRTGNEQFF
TGTGCCAGCAGCTTACGAACTGGGAATGAGCAGTTCTTC
>TRBJ1-2|TRBV19|-
CASSIPQVYGYTF
TGTGCCAGTAGTATCCCACAGGTCTATGGCTACACCTTC
>TRBJ1-2|TRBV4-3|-
CASSQSSGEGYTF
TGCGCCAGCAGCCAATCCTCAGGGGAAGGCTACACCTTC
>TRBJ2-7|TRBV7-2|-
CASTDPILGTGRYEQYF
TGTGCCAGCACCGATCCAATCCTCGGTACAGGGCGCTACGAGCAGTACTTC
>TRBJ2-2|TRBV3-1/TRBV3-2|TRBD2
CASSQDMGLAAGVPTGELFF
TGTGCCAGCAGCCAAGATATGGGACTAGCGGCCGGGGTTCCCACCGGGGAGCTGTTTTTT
>TRBJ1-4|TRBV13|-
CASSFGPLEANEKLFF
TGTGCCAGCAGTTTTGGCCCCCTCGAGGCTAATGAAAAACTGTTTTTT
>TRBJ2-7|TRBV6-5|TRBD1
CASRIATGTGYEQYF
TGTGCCAGCAGGATTGCGACCGGGACAGGGTACGAGCAGTACTTC
>TRBJ1-2|TRBV2|TRBD1
CASSDRDRFNYGYTF
TGTGCCAGCAGTGACCGGGACAGGTTCAACTATGGCTACACCTTC
>TRBJ2-5|TRBV7-9|-
CASSFPHGQQETQYF
TGTGCCAGCAGCTTTCCCCACGGACAGCAAGAGACCCAGTACTTC
>TRBJ2-1|TRBV4-1|-
CASSQVLRTLYNEQFF
TGCGCCAGCAGCCAAGTACTAAGGACCCTCTACAATGAGCAGTTCTTC
>TRBJ1-2|TRBV18|-
CASSLDVETNYGYTF
TGTGCCAGCTCGCTGGACGTGGAAACTAACTATGGCTACACCTTC
>TRBJ1-6|TRBV2|-
CASKAYNSPLHF
TGTGCCAGCAAAGCCTATAATTCACCCCTCCACTTT
>TRBJ1-2|TRBV6-5|-
CASSPGYGYTF
TGTGCCAGCAGTCCAGGGTACGGCTACACCTTC
>TRBJ1-6|TRBV13|-
CASSTDGSPLHF
TGTGCCAGCAGCACCGATGGGTCACCCCTCCACTTT
>TRBJ1-4|TRBV5-6|-
CASSGATNEKLFF
TGTGCCAGCAGTGGTGCAACTAATGAAAAACTGTTTTTT
>TRBJ2-2|TRBV9|TRBD1
CASSPRTGGSGELFF
TGTGCCAGCAGCCCTCGGACAGGGGGGTCCGGGGAGCTGTTTTTT
>TRBJ1-1|TRBV4-1|TRBD1
CASSPSDRVEAFF
TGCGCCAGCAGCCCCTCGGACAGGGTTGAAGCTTTCTTT
>TRBJ2-4|TRBV6-5|-
CASSLGGFGKNIQYF
TGTGCCAGCAGTTTGGGGGGATTCGGCAAAAACATTCAGTACTTC
>TRBJ2-7|TRBV28|TRBD1
CASSRSGTGAYEQYF
TGTGCCAGCAGTCGCTCCGGGACAGGGGCCTACGAGCAGTACTTC
>TRBJ2-1|TRBV4-2|TRBD2
CASSPTLAGGIKNEQFF
TGTGCCAGCAGCCCAACACTAGCGGGAGGGATAAAGAATGAGCAGTTCTTC
>TRBJ2-3|TRBV5-6|-
CASSFFDTQYF
TGTGCCAGCAGCTTTTTCGATACGCAGTATTTT